This T cell receptor (beta chain) was sequenced in a study of blood T cell repertoires in COVID-19. Across the whole study: Samples taken during acute and convalescent COVID-19 were collected in the United States, Italy and Spain.

Original handling: Reference gene primers were amplified, and this amplification served to estimate nucleated cell counts. Sequencing used immunoSEQ multiplex PCR; TCRdb keeps in-frame clones, though not all of them. For V, J and clone size, that table is used; D and trimming come from the DNA. The sample holds 140,000 or so clones, about four fifths seen once. The TCR originated in a woman at least 80 years old with acute or convalescent COVID-19. Sequenced sample: peripheral blood.

The CDR3 reads CASSRSGGIAKNIQYF. The CDR3 bases are TGTGCCAGCAGCCGATCCGGCGGGATAGCCAAAAACATTCAGTACTTC. V is TRBV6-2 or TRBV6-3 and J is TRBJ2-4; the D gene is possibly TRBD2 (6 bases). Looked up from germline, CDR1 is MNHEY and CDR2 is SVGEGT. This CDR3 has 16 residues. V shed 6 bases and J shed 0 bases, with 15 bases lying between them.